Included here is one TCR beta chain sequence, with context. This entry comes from a study of T cell changes during pregnancy in multiple sclerosis. Some clones are missing from TCRdb's copy, which holds only in-frame ones; the method was immunoSEQ multiplex PCR. This table holds around 100,000 clones, 94% found once. The material sequenced was peripheral blood, taken before pregnancy. The TCR sequence derives from a female donor with multiple sclerosis, enrolled in a pregnancy study.

CDR3: CASSKTGGERHGYTF. CDR3 in DNA: TGCGCCAGCAGCAAAACAGGGGGCGAGCGGCATGGCTACACCTTC. The chain recombines TRBV5-1 with TRBJ1-2, with 9 bases matching TRBD1. The length of the CDR3 is 15 residues. The germline V gene encodes CDR1 SGHRS and CDR2 YFSETQ. V trimming: 4 bases; J trimming: 6 bases; junction bases outside the gene matches: 10.